A selection of T cell receptor beta chains follows, all from one sample in a study of blood T cell repertoires in COVID-19. Produced via immunoSEQ multiplex PCR; TCRdb's table is partial and in-frame only. The sample yields about 89,000 clones, approximately 86% seen once. The specimen was peripheral blood. These receptors were taken from a man older than 75 with active or convalescent COVID-19. Both conserved end residues are part of each CDR3. Each record gives: J gene, V gene, clone size, CDR3 length, D gene, CDR3 protein, CDR3 DNA. D genes are given only for firm matches. The size field is filled for only some rows; it gives once, few, many or a size class.

>TRBJ2-3|TRBV7-2|-|16|TRBD2
CASPPPEGGSTDTQYF
TGTGCCAGCCCCCCCCCAGAGGGAGGGAGCACAGATACGCAGTATTTT
>TRBJ2-1|TRBV5-1|-|15|TRBD1
CASSLGQGVYNEQFF
TGCGCCAGCAGCTTGGGGCAGGGGGTGTACAATGAGCAGTTCTTC
>TRBJ1-1|TRBV6-2/TRBV6-3|-|16|TRBD1
CASSTRDRVLNTEAFF
TGTGCCAGCAGTACCCGGGACAGGGTATTGAACACTGAAGCTTTCTTT
>TRBJ2-7|TRBV18|-|12|-
CASSPGQGEQYF
TGTGCCAGCTCACCGGGGCAAGGCGAGCAGTACTTC
>TRBJ2-1|TRBV10-2|-|15|TRBD2
CASRTSGSPYNEQFF
TGCGCCAGCAGAACTAGCGGGAGTCCCTACAATGAGCAGTTCTTC
>TRBJ1-1|TRBV7-8|-|15|-
CASSLGAGQNTEAFF
TGTGCCAGCAGCTTAGGGGCAGGGCAAAACACTGAAGCTTTCTTT
>TRBJ2-4|TRBV27|-|16|-
CANCSPKQLAKNIQYF
TGTGCCAACTGTTCCCCAAAACAGCTAGCCAAAAACATTCAGTACTTC
>TRBJ2-7|TRBV4-3|-|16|TRBD2
CASSPSGLAVTYEQYF
TGCGCCAGCAGCCCCTCTGGACTAGCGGTAACCTACGAGCAGTACTTC
>TRBJ1-4|TRBV5-1|-|15|-
CASSRRGDNNEKLFF
TGCGCCAGCAGCCGCAGGGGAGACAATAATGAAAAACTGTTTTTT
>TRBJ1-5|TRBV21-1|-|12|-
CASTTPNQPQHF
TGTGCCAGCACGACTCCTAATCAGCCCCAGCATTTT
>TRBJ2-2|TRBV15|few|13|-
CATSVTFTGELFF
TGTGCCACCAGCGTGACTTTTACCGGGGAGCTGTTTTTT
>TRBJ2-3|TRBV10-3|once|14|-
CAIGGGGPSDTQYF
TGTGCCATCGGGGGGGGCGGCCCCTCAGATACGCAGTATTTT
>TRBJ1-2|TRBV7-9|-|14|-
CASSLAGVYYGYTF
TGTGCCAGCAGCTTAGCAGGGGTGTACTATGGCTACACCTTC
>TRBJ1-2|TRBV12-3/TRBV12-4|-|12|-
CASRLPSRGYTF
TGTGCCAGCAGGTTACCCTCTAGGGGCTACACCTTC
>TRBJ1-1|TRBV5-1|once|16|TRBD1
CASSFPLGQGSTEAFF
TGCGCCAGCAGCTTCCCATTGGGACAGGGGTCCACTGAAGCTTTCTTT
>TRBJ2-1|TRBV30|once|12|-
CAWSVQGLEQFF
TGTGCCTGGAGTGTCCAGGGACTTGAGCAGTTCTTC
>TRBJ1-1|TRBV5-1|-|17|-
CASSLGLAGFMNTEAFF
TGCGCCAGCAGCCTCGGACTCGCCGGGTTCATGAACACTGAAGCTTTCTTT
>TRBJ1-1|TRBV19|once|16|-
CASSISRLVVNTEAFF
TGTGCCAGTAGTATATCCCGGTTGGTTGTGAACACTGAAGCTTTCTTT
>TRBJ1-1|TRBV9|-|12|-
CASSGEEAEAFF
TGTGCCAGCAGTGGGGAGGAAGCTGAAGCTTTCTTT
>TRBJ1-3|TRBV9|-|15|-
CASSVGGVAGNTIYF
TGTGCCAGCAGCGTAGGAGGCGTTGCTGGAAACACCATATATTTT
>TRBJ1-5|TRBV7-6|-|14|-
CASSFRTGGQPQHF
TGTGCCAGCAGCTTCCGGACCGGGGGGCAGCCCCAGCATTTT
>TRBJ2-1|TRBV7-3|-|16|TRBD2
CASSILTSGRFSEQFF
TGTGCCAGCAGCATATTGACTAGCGGGAGATTTAGTGAGCAGTTCTTC
>TRBJ1-2|TRBV6-5|-|13|TRBD1
CASRATGNYGYTF
TGTGCCAGCAGAGCGACAGGGAACTATGGCTACACCTTC
>TRBJ2-2|TRBV4-1|-|17|TRBD2
CASSQGVLAGEDGELFF
TGCGCCAGCAGCCAAGGTGTTCTAGCGGGAGAGGACGGGGAGCTGTTTTTT
>TRBJ1-4|TRBV14|-|18|-
CASSQDRGYGATNEKLFF
TGTGCCAGCAGCCAAGATAGGGGGTATGGGGCAACTAATGAAAAACTGTTTTTT
>TRBJ2-3|TRBV30|once|16|TRBD1
CAWMGERDRDIDTQYF
TGTGCCTGGATGGGGGAAAGGGACAGAGATATAGATACGCAGTATTTT
>TRBJ2-7|TRBV6-5|-|13|TRBD1
CASSPGQVGEQYF
TGTGCCAGCAGTCCCGGACAGGTGGGGGAGCAGTACTTC
>TRBJ2-3|TRBV2|once|15|TRBD2
CASTPSGGSTDTQYF
TGTGCCAGCACTCCTAGCGGGGGCAGCACAGATACGCAGTATTTT
>TRBJ1-5|TRBV7-9|-|13|-
CASSPREDQPQHF
TGTGCCAGCAGCCCCCGAGAAGATCAGCCCCAGCATTTT
>TRBJ2-1|TRBV5-1|-|16|TRBD1
CASSIRTGAADNEQFF
TGCGCCAGCAGCATCAGGACAGGCGCGGCGGACAATGAGCAGTTCTTC
>TRBJ1-1|TRBV5-1|once|15|-
CASSPYVSGNTEAFF
TGCGCCAGCAGCCCATACGTTTCCGGGAACACTGAAGCTTTCTTT
>TRBJ1-5|TRBV5-8|-|16|-
CASRTIQGKSNQPQHF
TGTGCCAGCAGGACCATCCAGGGTAAGAGCAATCAGCCCCAGCATTTT
>TRBJ2-7|TRBV4-2|-|15|TRBD2
CASSQASGSPYEQYF
TGTGCCAGCAGCCAAGCTAGCGGGAGCCCCTACGAGCAGTACTTC
>TRBJ2-2|TRBV5-1|-|15|-
CASSLDTSDTGELFF
TGCGCCAGCAGCTTGGACACCAGCGACACCGGGGAGCTGTTTTTT
>TRBJ2-7|TRBV5-4|once|15|-
CASSPRREKPYEQYF
TGTGCCAGCAGCCCACGAAGGGAGAAACCTTACGAGCAGTACTTC
>TRBJ1-1|TRBV12-3/TRBV12-4|-|13|-
CASSFDQGGRTFF
TGTGCCAGCAGTTTTGATCAGGGTGGGCGAACTTTCTTT
>TRBJ2-7|TRBV18|-|15|TRBD2
CASSPTSGRAPEQYF
TGTGCCAGCTCACCAACTAGCGGGAGGGCCCCGGAGCAGTACTTC
>TRBJ2-2|TRBV5-1|-|16|-
CASSPTGIGNTGELFF
TGCGCCAGCTCGCCAACAGGGATAGGAAACACCGGGGAGCTGTTTTTT
>TRBJ1-1|TRBV6-5|-|13|-
CASRSHRNTEAFF
TGTGCCAGCAGATCCCACAGGAACACTGAAGCTTTCTTT
>TRBJ1-6|TRBV5-6|-|14|TRBD1
CASSSGQSNSPLHF
TGTGCCAGCAGCTCGGGACAGAGTAATTCACCCCTCCACTTT
>TRBJ2-7|TRBV27|-|13|TRBD1
CANTDRGPHEQYF
TGTGCCAACACGGACAGGGGGCCCCACGAGCAGTACTTC
>TRBJ2-1|TRBV7-2|-|15|TRBD1
CASSLVGTGGTEQFF
TGTGCCAGCAGCTTAGTGGGGACAGGGGGCACTGAGCAGTTCTTC
>TRBJ1-1|TRBV4-2|-|15|-
CASSQGAGRNTEAFF
TGTGCCAGCAGCCAAGGGGCAGGAAGGAACACTGAAGCTTTCTTT